The rows below give T cell receptor beta chains drawn from one sample of a study of PD-1 blockade in classical Hodgkin lymphoma. The repertoire was sequenced with immunoSEQ multiplex PCR; TCRdb's copy has only in-frame clones and lacks some. The sample yields more than 45,000 clones, over 60% seen once. The sequencing used peripheral blood mononuclear cells (PBMCs), collected before the second cycle of nivolumab. These receptors were obtained from a human donor with classical Hodgkin lymphoma. The CDR3 runs from the conserved cysteine through the conserved F or W. A D gene is named only where the DNA matches it firmly. Rows may omit the clone size; those that give it use once, few, many or a size class.

TRBJ1-2 - - TRBV14 CASSQDRQLEGYTF TGTGCCAGCAGCCAAGATCGACAGTTGGAAGGCTACACCTTC
TRBJ1-2 - - TRBV19 CATLDRHSDYTF TGTGCCACCTTAGACAGACACTCGGACTACACCTTC
TRBJ2-2 - - TRBV5-4 CASSILTGRMNTGELFF TGTGCCAGCAGCATACTAACGGGACGGATGAACACCGGGGAGCTGTTTTTT
TRBJ2-7 - - TRBV7-9 CASSLVQGGDEQYF TGTGCCAGCAGCTTAGTGCAAGGGGGAGACGAGCAGTACTTC
TRBJ1-2 - once TRBV11-2 CASSLEVTQNYGYTF TGTGCCAGCAGCTTAGAAGTCACCCAGAACTATGGCTACACCTTC
TRBJ1-5 - few TRBV7-9 CASSPAGTPNQPQHF TGTGCCAGCAGCCCGGCCGGGACCCCCAATCAGCCCCAGCATTTT
TRBJ2-5 - - TRBV10-3 CAISAVGDVVKTQYF TGTGCCATCAGTGCGGTAGGGGACGTCGTGAAGACCCAGTACTTC
TRBJ2-1 - - TRBV30 CAWSVALLSSYNEQFF TGTGCCTGGAGTGTAGCCCTCCTAAGCTCCTACAATGAGCAGTTCTTC
TRBJ2-3 - few TRBV28 CASSFTDTQYF TGTGCCAGCAGTTTCACAGATACGCAGTATTTT
TRBJ1-3 TRBD1 - TRBV5-1 CASSWGQGRDTIYF TGCGCCAGCAGCTGGGGACAGGGGAGGGACACCATATATTTT
TRBJ1-1 TRBD1 few TRBV29-1 CSVEIRDSSEAFF TGCAGCGTTGAAATCCGGGACAGCTCTGAAGCTTTCTTT
TRBJ2-1 TRBD2 once TRBV30 CAWSGLAGPRVGQFF TGTGCCTGGAGTGGACTAGCGGGACCGCGGGTCGGGCAGTTCTTC
TRBJ2-3 - - TRBV5-6 CASSPATRTDTQYF TGTGCCAGCAGCCCTGCTACCCGCACAGATACGCAGTATTTT
TRBJ1-1 - - TRBV5-1 CASSQKPNLDGDTEAFF TGCGCCAGCAGCCAGAAACCTAACTTGGACGGAGACACTGAAGCTTTCTTT
TRBJ2-7 - - TRBV28 CASRKGKSTYEQYF TGTGCCAGCAGGAAAGGGAAGAGCACCTACGAGCAGTACTTC
TRBJ1-5 TRBD1 once TRBV28 CASSTGGLGQPQHF TGTGCCAGCAGTACAGGGGGCTTGGGTCAGCCCCAGCATTTT
TRBJ1-1 TRBD1 - TRBV10-3 CAIAGQGTNTEAFF TGTGCCATCGCGGGACAGGGGACTAACACTGAAGCTTTCTTT
TRBJ2-1 - - TRBV30 CAWTLDTAANEQFF TGTGCCTGGACCCTCGACACGGCGGCCAATGAGCAGTTCTTC
TRBJ2-7 TRBD2 - TRBV7-9 CASSLSPSGREQYF TGTGCCAGCAGCTTATCCCCTAGCGGGAGGGAGCAGTACTTC
TRBJ2-3 TRBD1 - TRBV18 CASSPKGDSASTDTQYF TGTGCCAGCTCACCAAAGGGGGACAGCGCTAGCACAGATACGCAGTATTTT
TRBJ2-1 TRBD2 - TRBV5-4 CASSLVAGVYNEQFF TGTGCCAGCAGCTTGGTCGCGGGAGTGTACAATGAGCAGTTCTTC
TRBJ2-1 TRBD1 - TRBV6-4 CASSYDGQGLYEQFF TGTGCCAGCAGCTACGATGGACAGGGCTTATATGAGCAGTTCTTC
TRBJ1-3 - few TRBV18 CASSPPMGSGNTIYF TGTGCCAGCTCACCACCGATGGGGTCCGGAAACACCATATATTTT
TRBJ1-3 TRBD1 - TRBV5-1 CASSLTGGSGNTIYF TGCGCCAGCAGCTTGACAGGGGGCTCTGGAAACACCATATATTTT
TRBJ1-2 TRBD1 - TRBV5-5 CASSSPGQGIYYGYTF TGTGCCAGCAGCTCGCCGGGACAGGGGATTTACTATGGCTACACCTTC
TRBJ2-7 TRBD2 - TRBV19 CASSIRPAGLSYEQYF TGTGCCAGTAGTATAAGGCCAGCGGGACTATCCTACGAGCAGTACTTC
TRBJ2-7 - few TRBV15 CATSRFRGLAYEQYF TGTGCCACCAGCAGATTCAGGGGTTTAGCCTACGAGCAGTACTTC
TRBJ1-3 - - TRBV13 CASSLGVGNTIYF TGTGCCAGCAGCTTAGGGGTGGGAAACACCATATATTTT
TRBJ2-1 - few TRBV6-6 CASSYLGNEQFF TGTGCCAGCAGTTACCTTGGTAATGAGCAGTTCTTC
TRBJ1-4 - - TRBV19 CASSIGATNEKLFF TGTGCCAGTAGTATAGGAGCAACTAATGAAAAACTGTTTTTT